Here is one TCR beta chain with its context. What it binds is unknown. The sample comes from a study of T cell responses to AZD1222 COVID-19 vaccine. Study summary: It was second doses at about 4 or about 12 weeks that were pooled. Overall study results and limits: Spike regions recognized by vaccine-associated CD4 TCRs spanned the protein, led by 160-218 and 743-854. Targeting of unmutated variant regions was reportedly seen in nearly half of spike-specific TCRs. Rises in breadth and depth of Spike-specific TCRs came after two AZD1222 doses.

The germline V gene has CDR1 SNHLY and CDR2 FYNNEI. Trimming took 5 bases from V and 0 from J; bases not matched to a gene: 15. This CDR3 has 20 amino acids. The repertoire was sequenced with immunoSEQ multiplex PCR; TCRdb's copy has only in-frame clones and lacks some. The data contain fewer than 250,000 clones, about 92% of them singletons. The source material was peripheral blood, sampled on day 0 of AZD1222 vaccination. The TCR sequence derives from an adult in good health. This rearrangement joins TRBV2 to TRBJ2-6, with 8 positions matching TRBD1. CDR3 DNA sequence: TGTGCCAGCAGTTTCCCCTGGCAGGGGGCACTCAGCTCTGGGGCCAACGTCCTGACTTTC. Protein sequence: CASSFPWQGALSSGANVLTF.